The source of this T cell receptor beta chain is a study of cytomegalovirus exposure and HLA in healthy donors (dated by TCRdb to 2016 to 2017). The study in broad terms: According to a later analysis, one platform produced both the roughly 120 validation repertoires and the 666 repertoires of the first cohort. The study aimed to test whether signatures of past pathogen exposure could be identified by cataloging public T cell receptors. A separate validation cohort of roughly 110 different subjects was used in addition to the roughly 640-subject first cohort. High-throughput TCR immunosequencing, statistical association of individual TCRs with disease status, and machine learning were combined to predict cytomegalovirus infection status.

The donors were included in the validation cohort of 120 subjects, a group kept apart from the approximately 700-subject first cohort. Libraries were prepared through the immunoSEQ multiplex PCR assay. The original methods were these. A statistical classification framework was built for diagnosing cytomegalovirus status from the catalog of TCR beta chain sequences. TCRdb carries this immuneACCESS record with in-frame sequences only. Its versions omit some clonotypes, under half of them owing to an unresolved V gene in the studies checked, with the rest unexplained. V, J and clone size reflect that table, while D and trimming were determined from the DNA. Here the sample has 260,000 or so clones; about 90% occur a single time. Of the sample, roughly 3% falls within the top ten clones. Paper-wide results and their limitations: The classifier was reported to diagnose cytomegalovirus status with high specificity and sensitivity in both the original cohort and the validation cohort. Of the cluster scores, 85% to 95% were above 0 in a later analysis, which found that TCRs clustered in the first cohort also tended to co-occur in the 95 to 150 validation repertoires. A total of about 180 TCR beta chains were listed by the study as associated with cytomegalovirus. A later analysis lacked HLA typing for the validation cohort, so it scored co-occurrence in that cohort across all 110 or so repertoires. In vitro tests confirmed that three of the cytomegalovirus-associated TCR beta chains recognize cytomegalovirus antigens. The authors suggested that the approach could potentially be extended to other disease states and immunological phenotypes. Most TCR sequences were seen in very few donors, while some public TCRs were found in many individuals.

Points on this clone: Its binding antigen is unknown. No much larger clone is present one base from it, and per-base qualities are unavailable.

Ends trimmed: V by 5 bases, J by 1 base; bases unmatched to a gene: 10. The CDR3 numbers 17 residues from cysteine through phenylalanine. The retained sequence is limited to the CDR3, 51 bases, with the frame set at the first base. As encoded in the germline V gene, CDR1 is MDHEN while CDR2 is SYDVKM. The TCR comes from a woman in her 30s in good health and CMV-seronegative. The chain employs TRBV28 and TRBJ2-5, and TRBD1 matches 10 of the central bases. Material for sequencing was PBMCs. The DNA sequence is given as TGTGCCAGCAGTGGGACAGGGGTTTTTGGTGGCCAAGAGACCCAGTACTTC. Translation gives CASSGTGVFGGQETQYF. With the rest looked up from the reference TRBV28 and TRBJ2-5 genes rather than sequenced, the full variable domain is DVKVTQSSRYLVKRTGEKVFLECVQDMDHENMFWYRQDPGLGLRLIYFSYDVKMKEKGDIPEGYSVSREKKERFSLILESASTNQTSMYLCASSGTGVFGGQETQYFGPGTRLLVL.